This entry is about one T cell receptor beta chain. What it recognizes is unknown. The sample belongs to a study of radiotherapy plus CTLA-4 blockade in lung cancer. Study-wide findings and caveats: Reports state that early shifts in blood T cell clones, with interferon-beta, best predicted response. In blood, TCR clones derived from the tumor expanded after radiotherapy plus ipilimumab.

The method was immunoSEQ multiplex PCR; TCRdb's version includes in-frame clones alone and lacks a portion of them. The sample has 84,000 or so clones, over 75% seen once. V lost 5 bases and J lost 1, with 17 bases in between. CDR1 and CDR2 (germline): SEHNR, FQNEAQ (reference sequence). CDR3 size: 16 residues. The study gave focal radiation plus ipilimumab CTLA-4 blockade to patients with chemo-refractory metastatic non-small-cell lung cancer. Sample: peripheral blood, taken from a patient treated with radiotherapy plus ipilimumab. The origin of this receptor is a human donor with non-small cell lung cancer that progressed on radiotherapy plus ipilimumab. V gene TRBV7-9 combines with J gene TRBJ1-2; TRBD1 might be the D (5 bases). This CDR3 reads CASSTLPGTHNYGYTF. CDR3 coding DNA: TGTGCCAGCAGCACCCTCCCCGGGACCCATAACTATGGCTACACCTTC.